The rows below give T cell receptor beta chains drawn from one sample of a study of T cell changes during pregnancy in multiple sclerosis. Here immunoSEQ multiplex PCR was the method, and the copy in TCRdb shows in-frame clones only, minus some. Of some 64,000 clones in the sample, 80% to 95% were seen once. Here the sequenced sample was peripheral blood, taken in the second trimester of pregnancy. The receptor set was obtained from a female donor in good health, enrolled as a control in a pregnancy study. The CDR3 runs from the conserved cysteine through the conserved F or W. The D gene is left open where the match is weak. The size entry is marked missing in some rows and otherwise reads once, few, many or a size class.

cdr3_nt	cdr3_aa	v_call	d_call	clone_size	j_call
TGTGCCAGCAGTGGAGAGGGATCCGGCTATGGCTACACCTTC	CASSGEGSGYGYTF	TRBV6-1	.	.	TRBJ1-2
TGTGCCAGCAGTTACCCCGGCGGCAATGGCTACACCTTC	CASSYPGGNGYTF	TRBV6-5	.	.	TRBJ1-2
TGCGCCAGCAGCTCCGAACTTAATTACGAGCAGTACTTC	CASSSELNYEQYF	TRBV5-1	.	.	TRBJ2-7
TGTGCCAGCAGCTTGGTGGCCGGACTATGGTACGAGCAGTACTTC	CASSLVAGLWYEQYF	TRBV5-8	.	.	TRBJ2-7
TGTGCCAGCAGTTTAGCGGGAGAGGGAACCGGGGAGCTGTTTTTT	CASSLAGEGTGELFF	TRBV6-1	TRBD2	.	TRBJ2-2
TGTGCCTGGAGGCAGGGGAGATATGGCTACACCTTC	CAWRQGRYGYTF	TRBV30	.	.	TRBJ1-2
TGTGCCAGTAGTCCGAGCCAATCCTACGAGCAGTACTTC	CASSPSQSYEQYF	TRBV19	.	.	TRBJ2-7
TGCGCCAGCAGCTTGGCCGCAGGGAACACTGAAGCTTTCTTT	CASSLAAGNTEAFF	TRBV5-1	.	.	TRBJ1-1
TGTGCCAGCGTTGGGACTAGCGGGAGTGAGACCCAGTACTTC	CASVGTSGSETQYF	TRBV2	TRBD2	.	TRBJ2-5
TGCGCCAGCAGCCGGGAAGACAGGAGGAACACTGAAGCTTTCTTT	CASSREDRRNTEAFF	TRBV5-1	.	.	TRBJ1-1
TGTGCCACCAGCCCGGGACTGCACACTGAAGCTTTCTTT	CATSPGLHTEAFF	TRBV15	.	few	TRBJ1-1